This T cell receptor beta chain emerged from a study of beta chain features in type 1 diabetes. The CDR3 runs to 13 residues. The germline V gene encodes CDR1 SNHLY and CDR2 FYNNEI. After removal of 8 bases from V and 6 bases from J, the junction contained 6 bases not matched to a gene. Sequencing targeted expressed TCRB transcripts, as all isolated RNA had been reverse transcribed. Using immunoSEQ multiplex PCR, the repertoire was profiled, and TCRdb retains in-frame clones only, with some absent. The table lists around 250,000 clones, over 11% of them singletons. Comments on this clone: Its antigen remains unidentified.

Points from the study as a whole: Patients with Type 1 diabetes showed moderately but significantly shorter TCRB CDR3s in all four CD4+ subsets. cDNA-based sequencing might over-represent cells highly expressing TCR. Individuals with type 1 diabetes displayed fewer insertions and more deletions at VDJ junctions.

This clonotype originated in a man aged 30 to 45 with type 1 diabetes. Sequencing used naive CD4+ T cells from blood. V is TRBV2 and J is TRBJ2-2; 7 nucleotides match TRBD2. The CDR3 coding sequence is TGTGCCAGCGGGGGGGATTTCGCCGGGGAGCTGTTTTTT. This gives the protein CASGGDFAGELFF. Complete variable domain (other parts from reference TRBV2 and TRBJ2-2): EPEVTQTPSHQVTQMGQEVILRCVPISNHLYFYWYRQILGQKVEFLVSFYNNEISEKSEIFDDQFSVERPDGSNFTLKIRSTKLEDSAMYFCASGGDFAGELFFGEGSRLTVL.